Listed below are T cell receptor beta chains from one sample, sequenced in a study of blood T cell repertoires in COVID-19. TCRdb keeps only in-frame clones here, not all; method: immunoSEQ multiplex PCR. The data contain 120,000 or so clones, approximately 81% of them singletons. Sample: peripheral blood. The source is a woman aged 50 to 65 with acute or convalescent COVID-19. CDR3s include the opening cysteine and the closing phenylalanine or tryptophan. D genes are given only for firm matches. Clone size is stated in some rows and not others, as once, few, many or a class when expanded.

NA,NA,TRBJ1-5,TRBV28,CASSRVKNQPQHF,TGTGCCAGCAGTAGAGTAAAGAATCAGCCCCAGCATTTT
TRBD2,NA,TRBJ2-5,TRBV7-7,CASSLGLRGFVETQYF,TGTGCTAGCAGCTTAGGTCTGCGGGGGTTTGTGGAGACCCAGTACTTC
TRBD1,few,TRBJ2-1,TRBV7-9,CASSRGTVSYNEQFF,TGTGCCAGCAGCAGGGGGACAGTCTCCTACAATGAGCAGTTCTTC
NA,NA,TRBJ1-5,TRBV2,CASMGPGNQPQHF,TGTGCCAGCATGGGGCCCGGCAATCAGCCCCAGCATTTT
NA,NA,TRBJ2-4,TRBV6-5,CASSTGEVSKNIQYF,TGTGCCAGCAGCACCGGGGAGGTGAGCAAAAACATTCAGTACTTC
NA,NA,TRBJ1-5,TRBV2,CASIGLDRGQPQHF,TGTGCCAGCATAGGACTCGATCGAGGTCAGCCCCAGCATTTT
NA,NA,TRBJ2-1,TRBV11-2,CASSFASPQLGEQFF,TGTGCCAGCAGCTTCGCTAGTCCCCAACTAGGTGAGCAGTTCTTC
TRBD2,NA,TRBJ2-2,TRBV7-6,CASSPPSKTKTTSGMNTGELFF,TGTGCCAGCAGCCCACCCAGCAAAACCAAAACGACTAGCGGGATGAACACCGGGGAGCTGTTTTTT
NA,NA,TRBJ2-7,TRBV5-8,CASSLTGTYEQYF,TGTGCCAGCAGCTTGACAGGGACCTACGAGCAGTACTTC
TRBD2,once,TRBJ2-3,TRBV5-1,CASSWKTSNTDTQYF,TGCGCCAGCAGCTGGAAGACTAGCAACACAGATACGCAGTATTTT
NA,NA,TRBJ2-7,TRBV25-1,CASSEVNAVYEQYF,TGTGCCAGCAGTGAAGTTAATGCGGTGTACGAGCAGTACTTC
NA,NA,TRBJ2-3,TRBV6-5,CASSPKTVSTDTQYF,TGTGCCAGCAGTCCGAAGACAGTGAGCACAGATACGCAGTATTTT
NA,NA,TRBJ1-3,TRBV3-1/TRBV3-2,CASSPFRSGNTIYF,TGTGCCAGCAGCCCGTTTCGCTCTGGAAACACCATATATTTT
NA,NA,TRBJ2-2,TRBV7-9,CASSPKGVTGELFF,TGTGCCAGCAGCCCCAAGGGGGTAACCGGGGAGCTGTTTTTT
TRBD2,NA,TRBJ2-3,TRBV5-4,CASTPMAGASDTQYF,TGTGCCAGCACCCCTATGGCGGGAGCGTCAGATACGCAGTATTTT
NA,NA,TRBJ1-5,TRBV12-3/TRBV12-4,CASRLDSHQPQHF,TGTGCCAGCAGATTGGACAGTCATCAGCCCCAGCATTTT
NA,NA,TRBJ1-1,TRBV28,CASTPVVSGARAFF,TGTGCCAGCACCCCTGTCGTCAGTGGGGCGCGAGCTTTCTTT
NA,NA,TRBJ1-5,TRBV19,CASSIEANQPQHF,TGTGCCAGTAGTATAGAAGCCAATCAGCCCCAGCATTTT
NA,NA,TRBJ1-1,TRBV19,CASKGQGFMNTEAFF,TGTGCCAGTAAGGGGCAGGGGTTCATGAACACTGAAGCTTTCTTT
TRBD2,NA,TRBJ2-2,TRBV5-4,CASSLQRGDTGELFF,TGTGCCAGCAGCCTACAGCGGGGGGACACCGGGGAGCTGTTTTTT
TRBD1,NA,TRBJ2-3,TRBV24-1,CATSEAAGTGKGTDTQYF,TGTGCCACCAGTGAAGCCGCCGGGACAGGGAAGGGCACAGATACGCAGTATTTT
TRBD1,NA,TRBJ2-3,TRBV30,CAWGTGDTDTQYF,TGTGCCTGGGGGACAGGGGACACAGATACGCAGTATTTT
NA,NA,TRBJ2-6,TRBV7-6,CASSSPLDTAGANVLTF,TGTGCCAGCAGCTCACCCCTCGACACAGCTGGAGCCAACGTCCTGACTTTC
NA,NA,TRBJ1-5,TRBV15,CATSRLGAQGNQPQHF,TGTGCCACCAGCAGACTGGGGGCTCAGGGCAATCAGCCCCAGCATTTT
NA,few,TRBJ2-1,TRBV6-5,CASSFYQGHEQFF,TGTGCCAGCAGTTTCTACCAGGGGCATGAGCAGTTCTTC
TRBD2,NA,TRBJ2-5,TRBV11-2,CASSHSSGAQETQYF,TGTGCCAGCAGCCACTCTAGCGGGGCACAAGAGACCCAGTACTTC
TRBD2,NA,TRBJ2-5,TRBV14,CASSPRTSGQETQYF,TGTGCCAGCAGCCCTCGGACTAGCGGCCAAGAGACCCAGTACTTC
TRBD1,NA,TRBJ2-5,TRBV23-1,CASSRIPGTGDRWETQYF,TGCGCCAGCAGTCGAATACCCGGGACAGGGGATAGGTGGGAGACCCAGTACTTC
TRBD1,NA,TRBJ1-2,TRBV2,CASSEGTGHNPVVGYGYTF,TGTGCCAGCAGTGAAGGGACAGGGCACAACCCGGTGGTCGGCTATGGCTACACCTTC
NA,NA,TRBJ1-5,TRBV6-5,CASSEVSNQPQHF,TGTGCCAGCAGCGAGGTTAGCAATCAGCCCCAGCATTTT
NA,NA,TRBJ2-7,TRBV18,CASSPTGTYYEQYF,TGTGCCAGCTCACCTACGGGGACTTACTACGAGCAGTACTTC
NA,few,TRBJ1-4,TRBV10-3,CAISPAGTTTNEKLFF,TGTGCCATCAGTCCCGCAGGGACAACAACTAATGAAAAACTGTTTTTT
NA,NA,TRBJ2-7,TRBV7-2,CASSLGGPKQGFPLYEQYF,TGTGCCAGCAGCTTAGGGGGGCCAAAACAGGGATTCCCTCTCTACGAGCAGTACTTC
NA,NA,TRBJ2-6,TRBV6-6,CASSRDSYGPGANVLTF,TGTGCCAGCAGTCGGGACTCCTATGGGCCTGGGGCCAACGTCCTGACTTTC
NA,NA,TRBJ1-1,TRBV18,CASSAGVNMNTEAFF,TGTGCCAGCTCAGCGGGAGTAAATATGAACACTGAAGCTTTCTTT
NA,NA,TRBJ1-5,TRBV12-3/TRBV12-4,CASSSGYNQPQHF,TGTGCCAGCAGTTCAGGGTACAATCAGCCCCAGCATTTT
NA,few,TRBJ1-1,TRBV6-5,CASSYTQGAEAFF,TGTGCCAGCAGTTACACACAGGGAGCTGAAGCTTTCTTT
TRBD2,NA,TRBJ2-7,TRBV7-2,CASSYTSGESYEQYF,TGTGCCAGCAGCTACACTAGCGGCGAGTCCTACGAGCAGTACTTC
NA,NA,TRBJ1-3,TRBV24-1,CATSASGSGNTIYF,TGTGCCACCAGTGCCTCCGGCTCTGGAAACACCATATATTTT
NA,NA,TRBJ1-2,TRBV10-3,CAINPSRGSNYGYTF,TGTGCCATCAACCCCTCCAGGGGAAGTAACTATGGCTACACCTTC
TRBD1,NA,TRBJ1-6,TRBV28,CASFPGTGDNSPLHF,TGTGCCAGTTTTCCCGGGACAGGGGATAATTCACCCCTCCACTTT
TRBD1,NA,TRBJ1-2,TRBV2,CASSEYRGQGGYTF,TGTGCCAGCAGTGAATACAGGGGGCAGGGTGGCTACACCTTC
TRBD1,few,TRBJ1-5,TRBV19,CASSGDRDQPQHF,TGTGCCAGTAGTGGGGACAGGGACCAGCCCCAGCATTTT
NA,NA,TRBJ1-1,TRBV5-8,CASSLGTAIFNTEAFF,TGTGCCAGCAGCTTGGGGACTGCAATCTTTAACACTGAAGCTTTCTTT
TRBD1,few,TRBJ1-5,TRBV19,CASSIDRGRQPQHF,TGTGCCAGTAGTATAGACAGGGGGCGTCAGCCCCAGCATTTT
NA,NA,TRBJ2-1,TRBV3-1/TRBV3-2,CASSTGFSSDIDNEQFF,TGTGCCAGCAGCACTGGCTTCAGTAGCGATATCGACAATGAGCAGTTCTTC
TRBD1,few,TRBJ2-6,TRBV5-1,CASSLQGQTRSGANVLTF,TGCGCCAGCAGCTTGCAGGGACAGACTCGCTCTGGGGCCAACGTCCTGACTTTC
NA,NA,TRBJ2-1,TRBV2,CASGAGSYNEQFF,TGTGCCAGCGGGGCAGGCTCCTACAATGAGCAGTTCTTC
NA,NA,TRBJ2-3,TRBV6-1,CASSEKGEVSGDTQYF,TGTGCCAGCAGTGAGAAAGGGGAGGTTAGTGGAGATACGCAGTATTTT
TRBD1,once,TRBJ1-1,TRBV4-1,CASSLGTGATNTEAFF,TGCGCCAGCAGCCTAGGGACAGGGGCTACGAACACTGAAGCTTTCTTT
NA,NA,TRBJ1-6,TRBV3-1/TRBV3-2,CASSQGGGGSRTPLHF,TGTGCCAGCAGCCAAGGAGGTGGAGGGAGCAGAACACCCCTCCACTTT
NA,NA,TRBJ2-1,TRBV30,CAWSAGLVIGDEQFF,TGTGCCTGGAGTGCGGGACTCGTCATAGGCGATGAGCAGTTCTTC
NA,few,TRBJ1-5,TRBV19,CASSIWSGATSGAQHF,TGTGCCAGTAGTATTTGGAGCGGCGCAACCTCTGGGGCCCAGCATTTT
NA,NA,TRBJ2-7,TRBV19,CASSISGPYEQYF,TGTGCCAGTAGTATTTCAGGGCCCTACGAGCAGTACTTC
TRBD2,NA,TRBJ2-3,TRBV7-3,CASSPETSGGPYDTQYF,TGTGCCAGCAGCCCGGAGACTAGCGGGGGCCCCTACGATACGCAGTATTTT
NA,many,TRBJ2-2,TRBV7-8,CASSLDERYSNTGELFF,TGTGCCAGCAGCTTAGATGAGCGGTACTCGAACACCGGGGAGCTGTTTTTT
NA,once,TRBJ2-2,TRBV7-3,CASSLRAGTPGELFF,TGTGCCAGCAGCTTAAGGGCGGGAACGCCCGGGGAGCTGTTTTTT